Listed here are 19 T cell receptor beta chains from one sample, sequenced in a study of low-dose radiotherapy and immunotherapy resistance in tumors. Indicated time point: after trial treatment. Treatment meaning: LDRT plus nivolumab, ipilimumab, low-dose cyclophosphamide and aspirin (RACIN trial). Priming of first-strand cDNA relied on TRAV- and TRBV-specific primers (covering alpha and beta chains). TCR amplification involved about 19 PCR cycles with a constant-region primer and V-primer adapter. TCRdb used MiXCR to reprocess the reads, holding one entry per CDR3 protein. Among around 100,000 distinct CDR3 sequences, under 25% were seen once, and the ten largest hold 13%. The specimen comprised PBMCs, sampled after low-dose radiotherapy plus immunotherapy. These receptor sequences come from a female donor with ovarian cancer.

This clonotype was recorded at least ten times. The chain has TRBV7-2 and TRBJ2-3, with D perhaps TRBD1 or TRBD2 (6 bases each). With 1 base removed from V and 2 bases from J, the gap between germline ends came to 16 bases. The CDR3 extends over 17 amino acids. Germline CDR1 and CDR2: SGHTA and FQGNSA. The CDR3 reads CASSLVGGGTTTDTQYF. CDR3 DNA: TGTGCCAGCAGCTTAGTAGGAGGGGGGACCACCACAGATACGCAGTATTTT.

Points on this clonotype: One end of the junction fails to match germline, which may point to a read error. V and J are TRBV20-1 and TRBJ1-3; 9 bases map to TRBD1. This CDR3 has 13 residues. Germline-derived CDR1 and CDR2 are DFQATT and SNEGSKA (reference sequence). Written as DNA, the CDR3 is TGCAGTGCCTTGGGACAGGGAGGGGACACCATATGTTTT. This gives the protein CSALGQGGDTICF.

This clonotype came up many times. This rearrangement joins TRBV4-3 to TRBJ2-3; D unresolved. CDR3 length: 12 amino acids. Germline assignment: CDR1 LGHNA and CDR2 YSLEER. V shed 5 bases and J shed 5 bases, with 8 bases lying between them. The CDR3 coding sequence is TGCGCCAGCAGCGCCCGGCAAGATACGCAGTATTTT. This codes for CASSARQDTQYF.

There are many counts of this clonotype. CDR3 in DNA: TGTGCCAGCAGTTCGGTCCGGCTCCAGCCAACTAATGAAAAACTGTTTTTT. Translation gives CASSSVRLQPTNEKLFF. V and J are TRBV28 and TRBJ1-4; no definite D call. The germline V and J ends were trimmed by 4 bases and 0 bases, with 15 bases remaining between them. The length of the CDR3 is 17 residues. Germline CDR1 reads MDHEN; CDR2 reads SYDVKM.

This clonotype was seen many times. The chain links TRBV7-9 to TRBJ2-5, with 7 bases lining up with TRBD1. The CDR3 extends over 17 amino acids. Trimming took 4 bases from V and 4 from J; bases not matched to a gene: 15. The germline V gene encodes CDR1 SEHNR and CDR2 FQNEAQ (reference sequence). CDR3 in amino acids: CASSSRVSLNRGETQYF. The CDR3 DNA is TGTGCCAGCAGCTCCCGCGTGAGCCTAAACAGGGGAGAGACCCAGTACTTC.

This clonotype was seen repeatedly, ten times or more. The chain links TRBV12-3 or TRBV12-4 to TRBJ1-5, with no clear D. CDR3 length: 16 residues. Trimming took off 3 bases at V and 2 bases at J, with 14 bases between the two ends. The CDR3 sequence is CASSFLGKGGNQPQHF. The DNA of the CDR3 is TGTGCCAGCAGTTTTTTGGGGAAGGGAGGCAATCAGCCCCAGCATTTT.

This chain connects TRBV28 to TRBJ2-5, with 9 bases fitting TRBD1. This CDR3 is built from 15 residues. The junction had 5 bases not matched to a gene; V was cut back by 3 bases and J by 3 bases. The germline CDR1 and CDR2 sequences are MDHEN and SYDVKM. The CDR3 loop reads CASSFSGQGKETQYF. CDR3 in DNA: TGTGCCAGCAGTTTCTCGGGACAGGGAAAAGAGACCCAGTACTTC.

This clonotype was found many times. V and J are TRBV19 and TRBJ2-7; weak D call: TRBD2 (6 bases). Germline CDR1 LNHDA, CDR2 SQIVND (reference sequence). The CDR3 sequence is 13 residues long. Trimming stripped 10 bases from V and 1 base from J, with 14 bases between. CDR3 in amino acids: CATKRRGSYEQYF. The DNA of the CDR3 is TGTGCCACCAAGAGGCGGGGTTCCTACGAGCAGTACTTC.

The chain uses TRBV20-1 and TRBJ2-2; maybe TRBD1 (6 bases). Germline values: CDR1 DFQATT, CDR2 SNEGSKA (reference sequence). There are 20 residues in the CDR3. Between the trimmed V and J ends, which lost 5 bases and 17 bases, there was a span of 45 bases. The CDR3 loop reads CSASTGTLPYAEHRGAAVFF. For the CDR3, the DNA is TGCAGTGCTTCCACCGGGACACTCCCCTACGCCGAACACCGGGGAGCTGCTGTTTTTTTT.

This clonotype was recorded at least ten times. J is TRBJ2-3 and V is TRBV5-1; 9 positions match TRBD1. Germline-derived CDR1 and CDR2 are SGHRS and YFSETQ. CDR3 size: 15 residues. The V and J ends lost 0 bases and 3 bases, in that order; junction bases with no gene match: 2. The CDR3 reads CASSLVGQGTDTQYF. For the CDR3, the DNA is TGCGCCAGCAGCTTGGTTGGACAGGGGACAGATACGCAGTATTTT.

This clonotype has at least ten counts. This sequence joins TRBV5-1 and TRBJ1-5, with a weak D call TRBD1 (6 bases). Germline lookup yields CDR1 SGHRS and CDR2 YFSETQ. The CDR3 has 15 amino acids. V lost 2 bases and J lost 2, with 11 bases in between. CDR3 region: CASSLGGVGNQPQHF. CDR3 sequence (DNA): TGCGCCAGCAGCTTAGGGGGGGTTGGCAATCAGCCCCAGCATTTT. The whole variable domain, remainder taken from reference TRBV5-1 and TRBJ1-5, is KAGVTQTPRYLIKTRGQQVTLSCSPISGHRSVSWYQQTPGQGLQFLFEYFSETQRNKGNFPGRFSGRQFSNSRSEMNVSTLELGDSALYLCASSLGGVGNQPQHFGDGTRLSIL.

This clonotype was seen at least ten times. A read error may produce the germline difference seen at one junction end. The genes are TRBV10-1 and TRBJ2-1, with 8 bases aligning to TRBD2. CDR1 is WNHNN and CDR2 is SYGVQD in the germline V gene (reference sequence). The CDR3 spans 15 residues. CDR3 region: CASSESGTRTNEQFF. CDR3 bases: TGCGCCAGCAGCGAGTCCGGGACTAGAACCAATGAGCAGTTCTTC.

This clonotype has more than one count but fewer than ten. This sequence joins TRBV6-2 or TRBV6-3 and TRBJ2-7; possibly TRBD1 or TRBD2 for D (6 bases each). V was trimmed by 6 bases and J by 3 bases, leaving 24 bases between them. The germline CDR1 and CDR2 sequences are MNHEY and SVGEGT. CDR3 length equals 17 residues. CDR3: CASSLHRVGGAIYEQYF. The CDR3 DNA reads TGTGCCAGCAGCCTACACAGGGTCGGAGGGGCCATCTACGAGCAGTACTTC.

The chain employs TRBV20-1 and TRBJ2-7; D is possibly TRBD1 or TRBD2 (5 bases each). Trimming removed 0 bases from V and 2 bases from J, with 11 bases in between. The CDR3 covers 14 residues. The germline V gene encodes CDR1 DFQATT and CDR2 SNEGSKA (reference sequence). This CDR3 is CSARDRWGTYEQYF. In DNA form, the CDR3 reads TGCAGTGCTAGAGATCGCTGGGGGACCTACGAGCAGTACTTC.

The table lists this clonotype with many counts. V gene TRBV5-1 combines with J gene TRBJ2-1; 11 bases fit TRBD2. With 0 bases clipped from V and 12 bases from J, the junction kept 23 bases outside the gene matches. Germline-derived CDR1 and CDR2 are SGHRS and YFSETQ. This CDR3 spans 20 amino acids. CDR3: CASSLALMVIAGGPNQTQFF. DNA for the CDR3: TGCGCCAGCAGCTTGGCCCTTATGGTAATAGCGGGGGGGCCAAACCAGACGCAGTTCTTC. Full variable domain (outside the CDR3, taken from reference TRBV5-1 and TRBJ2-1): KAGVTQTPRYLIKTRGQQVTLSCSPISGHRSVSWYQQTPGQGLQFLFEYFSETQRNKGNFPGRFSGRQFSNSRSEMNVSTLELGDSALYLCASSLALMVIAGGPNQTQFFGPGTRLTVL.

This clonotype occurred many times. This chain links TRBV10-3 with TRBJ2-3, with 10 bases aligning to TRBD2. In germline, CDR1 is ENHRY, CDR2 SYGVKD. The V and J ends lost 7 bases and 1 base, in that order; junction bases with no gene match: 8. The CDR3 has 16 residues. CDR3 in DNA: TGTGCCATCAAGGAGGCAACTAGCGGGGGCACAGATACGCAGTATTTT. This codes for CAIKEATSGGTDTQYF.

Only a few counts were recorded for this clonotype. This sequence joins TRBV24-1 and TRBJ2-1; TRBD2 is a possible D gene (7 bases). V was shortened by 4 bases and J by 9 bases, with 15 bases between the two germline ends. CDR1 KGHDR and CDR2 SFDVKD come from the germline V gene. This CDR3 is built from 14 residues. The CDR3 DNA is TGTGCCACCAGTGACTTCTGGGGGGGCACTGAGCAGTTCTTC. Protein product: CATSDFWGGTEQFF.

Concerning this clonotype itself: A far larger clone lies a single base away; this is likely a read error. The chain links TRBV6-8 to TRBJ1-2, with a tentative D call TRBD1 (6 bases). CDR3 length: 15 amino acids. Germline values: CDR1 MNHGY, CDR2 SAAAGT. The CDR3, as DNA: TGTGCCAGCAGTTACTCGCCGGGGACAAACTATGTCTACACCTTC. Translating it yields CASSYSPGTNYVYTF.

This clonotype has a count of ten or more. The genes are TRBV6-2 or TRBV6-3 and TRBJ1-5; TRBD1 might be the D (6 bases). Trimming pared 2 bases from V and 0 bases from J, leaving 11 bases between. The CDR3 totals 16 residues. Per germline, CDR1 MNHEY and CDR2 SVGEGT. The CDR3 reads CASSYGGGHSNQPQHF. The CDR3 region has the DNA TGTGCCAGCAGTTACGGGGGGGGCCATAGCAATCAGCCCCAGCATTTT.